The T cell receptor beta chain described here comes from a study of regulatory T cells in long-lasting Graves disease. Study findings and constraints: With a few thousand shared public clonotypes, persistent patients exceeded new patients, who shared about 1,000. Repertoires from persistent disease leaned toward TRBV28, TRBJ1-2 and TRBJ2-5. Accuracy was perhaps lowered by the small sample size.

This clonotype occurred a few times. The antigen is undetermined. In building TCR beta libraries, iRepertoire HTBI primers were used together with Arm-PCR of CDR3 regions. Each CDR3 protein gets one entry after TCRdb re-called the multiplex PCR reads with MiXCR. This sample carries a few hundred thousand distinct CDR3 sequences, 20% to 30% of them seen once, and the ten largest clones take around 26%. Time point reported: persistent/refractory GD, antithyroid drugs over 5 years with positive TRAb. PBMC RNA served as the TCR library source. The patients were drawn from one endocrinology department in Xi'an, China. V was trimmed by 7 bases and J by 1 base, leaving 14 bases between them. Germline CDR1 reads ENHRY; CDR2 reads SYGVKD. This CDR3 has 14 amino acids.

The receptor was isolated from a female donor with Graves disease. The chain is built from TRBV10-3 and TRBJ2-7; the D gene is possibly TRBD1 (5 bases). This specimen consisted of peripheral blood mononuclear cells (PBMCs), obtained when the disease was refractory, from a patient treated with antithyroid drugs. In nucleotides, the CDR3 is TGTGCCATCAAGACTTCTACAGGATCCTACGAGCAGTACTTC. Encoded protein: CAIKTSTGSYEQYF.